This TCR beta chain was obtained from a study of T cells in Graves' hyperthyroidism and ophthalmopathy (dated by TCRdb to the late 2010s). About the investigation overall: Peripheral blood was collected at initial diagnosis, before any treatment. A discovery cohort of roughly 100 patients, fewer than 50 with Graves' ophthalmopathy and approximately 57 with stable Graves' hyperthyroidism, was used to find distinguishing TCR V-J signatures. Thyroid tissue and blood T-cell repertoires from roughly 6 Graves' hyperthyroidism patients were also compared in the study. Prospective prediction of ophthalmopathy was tested in an independent validation cohort consisting of 18 to 20 hyperthyroidism patients and over 15 patients who later progressed to ophthalmopathy. After sampling, hyperthyroidism patients received methimazole starting at 30 mg daily, and ophthalmopathy patients received high-dose intravenous methylprednisolone. According to the paper, TCR Vbeta CDR3 sequencing was carried out on 135 peripheral blood samples, which came from about 45 ophthalmopathy, some 73 hyperthyroidism and about 17 progressor patients. The approximately 100 discovery patients were randomly split 7:3 into training and test sets. Beyond this particular receptor, the publication reports: A model built on a 13 V-J signature distinguished ophthalmopathy from stable hyperthyroidism, reaching about 88% sensitivity and around 81% specificity in cross-validation and 80%/75% in testing. No statistical method was used to set the sample size in advance, and investigators knew the group allocation. Most expanded thyroid clonotypes (frequency above 0.001) were also detected in blood, a finding suggesting that blood repertoires may reflect thyroid immune responses. In validation, progression to ophthalmopathy was predicted by the model with roughly 71% sensitivity and 72% to 80% specificity, a median of roughly 6.4 months before onset.

The TCR beta CDR3 regions were amplified from the RNA transcripts. For the first round of RT-PCR on the TCR CDR3, the HTBI primer set was used together with the Qiagen OneStep RT-PCR kit. A second multiplex PCR round built the libraries, followed by size selection and purification. Paired-end sequencing of the libraries was performed with 100 bp reads on an Illumina HiSeq2000. Per the authors' processing: SOAPnuke was used to process the raw data, with reads discarded if the reads contained adapters or uncalled bases, had a mean Phred below 15, or lacked an exact constant-primer or identifier match. High-quality paired reads were merged with COPE v1.2.5, and unique nucleotide sequences were defined as clonotypes. Clonotypes were aligned to IMGT TRBV, TRBD and TRBJ reference segments using MiTCR v1.1. The analysis included only V-J combinations with a frequency above 0.0001, which together covered 99% to 99.2% of the repertoires. A TCS score was defined as the ratio of F50 (clonal expansion) to E x V (chaos), with BLOSUM62-based TCRdist applied between CDR3 peptides within each V-J. Welch's t-statistics and random forest reduced around 550 V-J features to 10 to 15, which were used in a naive Bayes classifier (R e1071). In TCRdb, the public reads were trimmed at Q25 with fastp and aligned with MiXCR, with productive beta chains retained. For every CDR3 protein sequence, its rows merge into one entry that carries the most common genes and DNA. The authors' filters were not applied to this entry. In all, the sample holds approximately 620,000 distinct CDR3 sequences, and around 13% of those were seen once. The ten largest account for 5.5% to 7.5% of the sample.

CDR1 and CDR2 (SNHLY, FYNNEI) derive from the germline V gene. The CDR3 covers 13 residues, taking in both the cysteine and the phenylalanine. CDR3 DNA only is kept here, 39 bases in frame from base 1. Relative to germline, V is 6 bases shorter and J is 0 bases shorter, with 8 bases between their ends. The hyperthyroidism patients were between 18 and 65 years old and newly diagnosed, with a disease duration of less than 2 months. Exclusion was applied to patients with uncontrolled infections, other autoimmune diseases, pregnancy or lactation. Diagnoses were established on the basis of clinical symptoms, serum thyroxine and TRAb, thyroid ultrasound, and orbital computed tomography. For progressor patients, blood was drawn at the first diagnosis of hyperthyroidism, before any ophthalmopathy symptoms had appeared. Ficoll-Paque density gradient centrifugation was used to isolate PBMCs from 8 to 10 ml of fresh peripheral blood. Progressor patients were initially diagnosed with Graves' hyperthyroidism and developed ophthalmopathy during follow-up. Trizol reagent was used to extract total RNA, and RNA quality was then checked on an Agilent 2100 Bioanalyzer.

This clonotype occurred many times. Its recognized antigen is unknown. Base qualities are not at hand, and no much larger clone is one base apart. The material sequenced was blood. This TCR derives from a woman aged 25 to 39 with Graves' hyperthyroidism that later progressed to Graves' ophthalmopathy. The chain joins TRBV2 to TRBJ1-1, with the identity of the D gene unclear. Read as DNA, the sequence is TGTGCCAGCAGGGCGCACATGAACACTGAAGCTTTCTTT. Translated, it reads CASRAHMNTEAFF.